This T cell receptor (beta chain) appears in the sequencing data of a study of vaccination and CD4 T cells after COVID-19. Study-level background: Six male and four female convalescents took part, two of them Hispanic.

Germline V gene data show CDR1 as MNHNS and CDR2 as SASEGT. Trimming took 2 bases from V and 1 from J, leaving 12 bases between them. The CDR3 is 16 amino acids. The assay that was used to sequence DNA from cultured CD4+ T cells was the Oncomine TCR Beta short-read assay. TCRdb ran MiXCR on the PCR reads and lists one entry per CDR3 protein. The sample records 5,000 to 6,000 distinct CDR3 sequences, about 40% being singletons. Treatment denoted: approximately 10-day PBMC culture with coronavirus spike peptide pools or control peptides (ViraFEST assay). Those CD4+ T cells from the unexposed donor predate the COVID-19 pandemic (2011-2018). Negative selection isolated the CD4+ T cells once the cells had been cultured for under 13 days. Overall study findings and caveats: Among those convalescent, a median about 85% of reactive clones emerged solely post-vaccination. 304 of 307 vaccine-specific clones from convalescent patients were spike mono-reactive.

Notes on this clonotype: Its antigen remains unidentified.

The chain has TRBV6-1 and TRBJ1-5; D remains unclear. Sequencing was done on a sample of CD4+ T cells from blood, cultured in vitro. The TCR was taken from a human donor in good health. CDR3 sequence reads: CASSEYPSYSNQPQHF. CDR3 bases: TGTGCCAGCAGTGAATACCCGTCGTACAGCAATCAGCCCCAGCATTTT.